The 14 T cell receptor beta chains below all came from one sample that was sequenced in a study of somatic mutations in cytotoxic T cells in rheumatoid arthritis. Measured with immunoSEQ multiplex PCR; TCRdb has only the in-frame clones, and not every one. The sample holds 9,000 to 9,500 clones, almost 80% seen once. The sequenced sample was CD8+ T cells sorted from blood. The receptors come from an adult with rheumatoid arthritis.

This clone was counted a few times. The genes are TRBV28 and TRBJ2-7, with 14 positions matching TRBD2. Germline trimming cut 4 bases from V and 4 bases from J; bases unmatched to any gene: 3. The V gene's germline CDR1 is MDHEN and CDR2 SYDVKM. The CDR3 spans 15 residues. In DNA form, the CDR3 reads TGTGCCAGCAGTTCGACTAGCGGGAGGGCATACGAGCAGTACTTC. It encodes CASSSTSGRAYEQYF.

The gene calls are TRBV7-8 and TRBJ2-5; D ambiguous. The J call may be incorrect, as the DNA end agrees better with TRBJ2-7. This CDR3 region has 16 residues. The germline V gene has CDR1 SGHVS and CDR2 FQNEAQ. As DNA, the CDR3 is TGTGCCAGCAGCAAAACGTCCGCGAGCAGCTCCTACGAGCAGTACTTC. Protein sequence: CASSKTSASSSYEQYF.

This sequence joins TRBV6-1 and TRBJ1-1; D is unclear. Germline values: CDR1 MNHNS, CDR2 SASEGT. This CDR3 is built from 12 residues. The V gene lost 6 bases and the J gene lost 10 bases, with 15 bases spanning the gap. The CDR3 DNA sequence: TGTGCCAGCAGAAACCTCGTAGAGGGAGCTTTCTTT. Amino acids: CASRNLVEGAFF.

This clone was recorded only once. CDR3 DNA sequence: TGCGCCAGCAGCTTTACAGGGAGCTCTGGGGCCAACGTCCTGACTTTC. It codes for CASSFTGSSGANVLTF. The J gene is TRBJ2-6, the V gene TRBV5-1, with D perhaps matching TRBD1 (6 bases). Germline V gene sequence: CDR1 SGHRS, CDR2 YFSETQ. Trimming left V 2 bases short and J 0 bases short, with 9 bases between. The CDR3 is 16 residues long.

A note on this clone: The same CDR3 also results from other DNA sequences found in this sample. CDR3 protein: CASSFGQTQYF. Written as DNA, the CDR3 is TGTGCCAGCAGCTTCGGGCAGACCCAGTACTTC. The chain has TRBV5-6 and TRBJ2-5, with unresolved D. The CDR3 contains 11 residues. Trimming stripped 2 bases from V and 6 bases from J, with 5 bases between. Looked up from germline, CDR1 is SGHDT and CDR2 is YYEEEE.

The gene calls are TRBV6-6 and TRBJ2-5; D is tentatively TRBD1 or TRBD2 (5 bases each). From germline, CDR1 is MNHNY and CDR2 SVGAGI (reference sequence). CDR3 length: 12 residues. Trimming took off 5 bases at V and 5 bases at J, with 9 bases between the two ends. For the CDR3, the DNA is TGTGCCAGCAGTGGGACCCAGGAGACCCAGTACTTC. Protein product: CASSGTQETQYF.

This rearrangement joins TRBV28 to TRBJ2-5; 7 positions match TRBD1. Germline V gene data show CDR1 as MDHEN and CDR2 as SYDVKM. The V segment lost 5 bases and the J segment 5 bases; nucleotides outside the gene matches: 14. This CDR3 is built from 16 residues. In DNA form, the CDR3 reads TGTGCCAGCAGTCCCCTGACAGGGACCCAACGGGAGACCCAGTACTTC. Residues: CASSPLTGTQRETQYF.

V usage is TRBV28 and J usage is TRBJ2-1; TRBD2 matches 9 bases. The germline V gene encodes CDR1 MDHEN and CDR2 SYDVKM. This CDR3 is built from 16 residues. V trimming: 1 base; J trimming: 5 bases; junction bases outside the gene matches: 6. The CDR3 DNA is TGTGCCAGCAGTTTATATCATAGCGGGAGTAACAATGAGCAGTTCTTC. Protein sequence: CASSLYHSGSNNEQFF.

The chain joins TRBV4-1 to TRBJ2-1; TRBD2 matches at 9 bases. Germline CDR1 is MGHRA and CDR2 is YSYEKL. V shed 8 bases and J 1 base; nucleotides not matched to a gene: 3. The CDR3 extends over 14 amino acids. CDR3: CASGRGGSYNEQFF. Written as DNA, the CDR3 is TGCGCCAGCGGGCGGGGGGGATCCTACAATGAGCAGTTCTTC.

The chain recombines TRBV6-5 with TRBJ2-5; TRBD2 agrees at 10 bases. Germline V gives CDR1 MNHEY, CDR2 SVGAGI. There are 15 residues in the CDR3. V gave up 7 bases and J gave up 1 base; unmatched junction bases: 6. CDR3 sequence reads: CASNIAGGLQETQYF. In DNA form, the CDR3 reads TGTGCCAGCAATATAGCGGGGGGACTCCAAGAGACCCAGTACTTC.

This clone was recorded a few times. The chain couples TRBV30 to TRBJ1-5; perhaps TRBD1 as D (6 bases). Trimming left V 1 base short and J 1 base short, with 14 bases between. This CDR3 spans 16 amino acids. CDR1 and CDR2 from the germline V gene are GTSNPN and SVGIG (reference sequence). The DNA of the CDR3 is TGTGCCTGGAGTGCTACCGGCAGGGGAAGCAATCAGCCCCAGCATTTT. Translated, it gives CAWSATGRGSNQPQHF. Full variable domain (missing parts from reference TRBV30 and TRBJ1-5): SQTIHQWPATLVQPVGSPLSLECTVEGTSNPNLYWYRQAAGRGLQLLFYSVGIGQISSEVPQNLSASRPQDRQFILSSKKLLLSDSGFYLCAWSATGRGSNQPQHFGDGTRLSIL.

This clone turned up a few times. The chain combines TRBV29-1 with TRBJ2-7; 8 positions match TRBD1. Per the germline V gene, CDR1 is SQVTM and CDR2 is ANQGSEA. CDR3 length equals 13 residues. V dropped 5 bases and J dropped 2; count of bases not matched to a gene: 5. The CDR3 DNA follows: TGCAGCGTTCTAGGGACAGGAGCCTACGAGCAGTACTTC. Its protein product is CSVLGTGAYEQYF.

The chain is built from TRBV6-1 and TRBJ1-3; D is uncertain. There are 12 residues in the CDR3. Germline V CDR1 and CDR2: MNHNS, SASEGT. Trimming took off 3 bases at V and 7 bases at J, with 7 bases between the two ends. The CDR3 here is CASSEWSNTIYF. CDR3 DNA sequence: TGTGCCAGCAGTGAGTGGAGTAACACCATATATTTT.

The J gene is TRBJ1-2, the V gene TRBV9; TRBD1 agrees at 8 bases. This CDR3 has 19 residues. In germline, CDR1 is SGDLS, CDR2 YYNGEE. Unmatched junction bases numbered 17, after V lost 0 bases and J lost 4 bases. In DNA form, the CDR3 reads TGTGCCAGCAGCGTAGGCGGGGGAGGACAGGGTGGAAAACTCTATGGCTACACCTTC. Protein: CASSVGGGGQGGKLYGYTF.